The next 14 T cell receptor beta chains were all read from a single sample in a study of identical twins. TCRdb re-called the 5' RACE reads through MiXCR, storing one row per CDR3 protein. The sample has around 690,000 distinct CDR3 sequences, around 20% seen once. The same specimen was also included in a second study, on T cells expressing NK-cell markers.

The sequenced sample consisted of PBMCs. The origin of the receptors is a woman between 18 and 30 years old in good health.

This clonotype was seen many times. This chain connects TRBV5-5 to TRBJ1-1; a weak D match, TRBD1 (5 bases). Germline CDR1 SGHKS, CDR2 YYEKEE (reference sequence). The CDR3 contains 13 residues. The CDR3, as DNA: TGTACCGGTAGAAGACAGTTGAACACTGAAGCTTTCTTT. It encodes CTGRRQLNTEAFF. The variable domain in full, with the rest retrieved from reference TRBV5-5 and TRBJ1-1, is DAGVTQSPTHLIKTRGQQVTLRCSPISGHKSVSWYQQVLGQGPQFIFQYYEKEERGRGNFPDRFSARQFPNYSSELNVNALLLGDSALYLCTGRRQLNTEAFFGQGTRLTVV.

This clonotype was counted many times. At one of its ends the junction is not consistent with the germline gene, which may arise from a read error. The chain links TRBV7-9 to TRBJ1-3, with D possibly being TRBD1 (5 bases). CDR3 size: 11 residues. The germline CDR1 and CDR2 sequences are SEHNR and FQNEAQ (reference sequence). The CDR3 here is CASSLEGPGDF. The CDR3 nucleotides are TGTGCCAGCAGCTTAGAGGGGCCTGGGGATTTT. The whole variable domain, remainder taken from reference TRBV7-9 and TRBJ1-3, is DTGVSQNPRHKITKRGQNVTFRCDPISEHNRLYWYRQTLGQGPEFLTYFQNEAQLEKSRLLSDRFSAERPKGSFSTLEIQRTEQGDSAMYLCASSLEGPGDFGEGSWLTVV.

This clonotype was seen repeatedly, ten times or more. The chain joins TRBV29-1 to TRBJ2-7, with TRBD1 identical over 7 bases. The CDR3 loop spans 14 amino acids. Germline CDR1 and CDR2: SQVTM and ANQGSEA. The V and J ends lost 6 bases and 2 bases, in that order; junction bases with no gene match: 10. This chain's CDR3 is CSVATRDRPYEQYF. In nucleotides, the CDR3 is TGCAGCGTCGCAACGAGGGACAGACCCTACGAGCAGTACTTC.

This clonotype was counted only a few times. CDR3 in DNA: TGTGCCAGCACCTGGACTACGGTCCAAGAGACCCAGTACTTC. Amino acid sequence: CASTWTTVQETQYF. The V and J genes are TRBV6-1 and TRBJ2-5, with D maybe TRBD2 (6 bases). The V end was cut by 7 bases, the J end by 1 base, with 13 bases between. The CDR3 has 14 amino acids. CDR1 is MNHNS and CDR2 is SASEGT in the germline V gene.

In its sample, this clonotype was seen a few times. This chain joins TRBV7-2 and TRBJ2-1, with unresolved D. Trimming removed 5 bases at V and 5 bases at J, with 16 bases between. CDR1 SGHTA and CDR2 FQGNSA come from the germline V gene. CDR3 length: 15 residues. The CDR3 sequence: CASSPRLDQDNEQFF. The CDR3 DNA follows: TGTGCCAGCAGCCCACGGTTGGACCAGGACAATGAGCAGTTCTTC.

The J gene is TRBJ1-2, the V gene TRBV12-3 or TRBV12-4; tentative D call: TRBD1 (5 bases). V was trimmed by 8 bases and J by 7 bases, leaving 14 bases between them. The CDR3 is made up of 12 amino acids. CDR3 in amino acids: CASVTQGRGYTF. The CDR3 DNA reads TGTGCCAGCGTTACTCAGGGTCGTGGCTACACCTTC.

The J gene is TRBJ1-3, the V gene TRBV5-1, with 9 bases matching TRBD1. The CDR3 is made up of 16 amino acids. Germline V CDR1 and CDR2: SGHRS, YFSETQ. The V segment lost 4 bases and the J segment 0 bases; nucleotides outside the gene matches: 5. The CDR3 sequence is CASSPGQGYSGNTIYF. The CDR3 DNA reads TGCGCCAGCAGCCCGGGACAGGGTTACTCTGGAAACACCATATATTTT.

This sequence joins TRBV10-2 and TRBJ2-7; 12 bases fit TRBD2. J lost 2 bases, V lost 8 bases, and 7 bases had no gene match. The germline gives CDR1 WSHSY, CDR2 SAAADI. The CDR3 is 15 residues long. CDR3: CASLGTSGPPYEQYF. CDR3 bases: TGCGCCAGCCTCGGGACTAGCGGGCCCCCCTACGAGCAGTACTTC.

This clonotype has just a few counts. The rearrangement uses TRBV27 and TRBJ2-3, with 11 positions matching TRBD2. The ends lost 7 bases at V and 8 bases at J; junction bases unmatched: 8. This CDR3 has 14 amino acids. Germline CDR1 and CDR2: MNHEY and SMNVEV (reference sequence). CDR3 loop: CASISTSGGFTQYF. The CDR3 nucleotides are TGTGCCAGCATCAGTACTAGCGGGGGATTTACGCAGTATTTT.

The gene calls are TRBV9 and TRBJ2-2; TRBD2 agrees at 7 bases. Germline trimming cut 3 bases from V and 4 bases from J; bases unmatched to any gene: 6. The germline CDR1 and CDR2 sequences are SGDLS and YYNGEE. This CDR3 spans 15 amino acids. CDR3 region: CASSGAGTITGELFF. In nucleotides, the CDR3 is TGTGCCAGCAGCGGGGCCGGGACTATCACCGGGGAGCTGTTTTTT. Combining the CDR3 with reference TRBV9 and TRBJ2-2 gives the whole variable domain DSGVTQTPKHLITATGQRVTLRCSPRSGDLSVYWYQQSLDQGLQFLIQYYNGEERAKGNILERFSAQQFPDLHSELNLSSLELGDSALYFCASSGAGTITGELFFGEGSRLTVL.

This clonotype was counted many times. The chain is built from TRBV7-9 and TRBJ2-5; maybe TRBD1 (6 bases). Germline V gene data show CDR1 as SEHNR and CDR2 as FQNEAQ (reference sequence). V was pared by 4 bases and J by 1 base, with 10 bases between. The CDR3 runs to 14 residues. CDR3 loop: CASSSGTLQETQYF. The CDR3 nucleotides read TGTGCCAGCAGCTCCGGGACACTCCAAGAGACCCAGTACTTC.

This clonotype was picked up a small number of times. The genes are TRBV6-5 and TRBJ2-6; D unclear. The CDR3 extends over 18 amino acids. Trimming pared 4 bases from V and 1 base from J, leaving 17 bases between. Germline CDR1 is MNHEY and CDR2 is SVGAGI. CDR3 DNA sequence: TGTGCCAGCAGTTTAGGGTCCCGTCCCCTTTCTGGGGCCAACGTCCTGACTTTC. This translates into CASSLGSRPLSGANVLTF.

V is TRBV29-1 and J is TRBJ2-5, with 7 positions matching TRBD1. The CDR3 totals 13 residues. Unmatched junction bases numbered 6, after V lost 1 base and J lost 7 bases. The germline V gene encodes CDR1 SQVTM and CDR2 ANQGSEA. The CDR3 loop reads CSVEGQGKGTQYF. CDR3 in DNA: TGCAGCGTTGAAGGACAGGGTAAAGGGACCCAGTACTTC.

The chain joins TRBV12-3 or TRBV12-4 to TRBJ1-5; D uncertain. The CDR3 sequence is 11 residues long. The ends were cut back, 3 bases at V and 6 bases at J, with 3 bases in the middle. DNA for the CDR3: TGTGCCAGCAGTTTGTTTCAGCCCCAGCATTTT. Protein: CASSLFQPQHF.